Listed below are T cell receptor beta chains from one sample, sequenced in a study of T cell responses to AZD1222 COVID-19 vaccine. Measured with immunoSEQ multiplex PCR; TCRdb has only the in-frame clones, and not every one. The table records about 180,000 clones, just over 85% of them present only once. Sample: peripheral blood, taken 28 days after the second AZD1222 dose. These receptors were collected from an adult who received the AZD1222 COVID-19 vaccine. CDR3s include the opening cysteine and the closing phenylalanine or tryptophan.

CDR3aa: CAIRESSEAFF
v_gene: TRBV10-3
j_gene: TRBJ1-1

CDR3aa: CASSLDLNTEAFF
v_gene: TRBV18
j_gene: TRBJ1-1

CDR3aa: CASSQSGTSGGAIMQYF
v_gene: TRBV4-1
j_gene: TRBJ2-3

CDR3aa: CASSIISGGETQYF
v_gene: TRBV19
j_gene: TRBJ2-5

CDR3aa: CASSAMGQNTEAFF
v_gene: TRBV9
j_gene: TRBJ1-1

CDR3aa: CASSSGRSASTDTQYF
v_gene: TRBV11-2
j_gene: TRBJ2-3

CDR3aa: CASSAYDRTNTGELFF
v_gene: TRBV6-2/TRBV6-3
j_gene: TRBJ2-2

CDR3aa: CASSQGLQARDTQYF
v_gene: TRBV4-1
j_gene: TRBJ2-3

CDR3aa: CASSLGRVNSPLHF
v_gene: TRBV7-3
j_gene: TRBJ1-6

CDR3aa: CASSQDWGGSEAFF
v_gene: TRBV4-2
j_gene: TRBJ1-1

CDR3aa: CASSGGTGGFGYEQYF
v_gene: TRBV7-6
j_gene: TRBJ2-7

CDR3aa: CASSYDRGANTEAFF
v_gene: TRBV7-3
j_gene: TRBJ1-1

CDR3aa: CASSLGQFGAFSYEQYF
v_gene: TRBV5-1
j_gene: TRBJ2-7

CDR3aa: CAIGTNYGYTF
v_gene: TRBV10-3
j_gene: TRBJ1-2

CDR3aa: CASSSGWNTGELFF
v_gene: TRBV27
j_gene: TRBJ2-2

CDR3aa: CATSDLTSGSETQYF
v_gene: TRBV24-1
j_gene: TRBJ2-5

CDR3aa: CASSQDPLVTDTQYF
v_gene: TRBV3-1/TRBV3-2
j_gene: TRBJ2-3

CDR3aa: CASTRGGHSPLHF
v_gene: TRBV19
j_gene: TRBJ1-6

CDR3aa: CASSPTSGGSYEQYF
v_gene: TRBV5-1
j_gene: TRBJ2-7